The source of this T cell receptor beta chain is a study of PD-1 blockade in mismatch repair-deficient tumors. Broader study findings: Rapid post-treatment expansion, then contraction, generally preceding radiologic response, marked tumor-resident clones.

The V gene's germline CDR1 is ENHRY and CDR2 SYGVKD. Trimming took 3 bases from V and 3 from J; bases not matched to a gene: 3. This CDR3 contains 14 residues. PCR or immunohistochemistry showed mismatch repair deficiency in every enrolled patient. TCR sequencing covered a few patients who responded to pembrolizumab. TCRdb's table, derived via immunoSEQ multiplex PCR, lists solely in-frame clones and lacks some. The sample contains about 130,000 clones, roughly 86% of which appear only once. To note about this clone: As yet, its antigen is unknown.

The TCR comes from an adult with mismatch repair-deficient cancer. The V call is TRBV10-3, the J call TRBJ1-1; TRBD1 matches 8 bases. Sequencing used peripheral blood, obtained about 17 months after starting pembrolizumab. The CDR3 nucleotides are TGTGCCATCAGTGAACAGGGGGTGGACACTGAAGCTTTCTTT. Residues: CAISEQGVDTEAFF.